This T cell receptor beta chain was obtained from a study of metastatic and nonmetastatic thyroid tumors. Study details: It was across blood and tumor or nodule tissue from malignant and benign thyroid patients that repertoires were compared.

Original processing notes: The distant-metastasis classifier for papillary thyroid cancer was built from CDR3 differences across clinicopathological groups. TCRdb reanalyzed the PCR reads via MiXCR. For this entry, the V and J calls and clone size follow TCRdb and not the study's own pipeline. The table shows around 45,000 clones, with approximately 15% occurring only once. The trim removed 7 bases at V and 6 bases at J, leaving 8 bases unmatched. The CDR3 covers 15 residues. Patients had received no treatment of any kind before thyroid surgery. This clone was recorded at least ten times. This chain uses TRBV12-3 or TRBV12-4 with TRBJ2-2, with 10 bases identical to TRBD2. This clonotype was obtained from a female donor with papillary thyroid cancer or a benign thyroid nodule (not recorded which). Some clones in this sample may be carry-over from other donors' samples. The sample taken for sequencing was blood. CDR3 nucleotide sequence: TGTGCCAGCAAAACGACTAGCGGGTTTGCCGGGGAGCTGTTTTTT. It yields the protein CASKTTSGFAGELFF.